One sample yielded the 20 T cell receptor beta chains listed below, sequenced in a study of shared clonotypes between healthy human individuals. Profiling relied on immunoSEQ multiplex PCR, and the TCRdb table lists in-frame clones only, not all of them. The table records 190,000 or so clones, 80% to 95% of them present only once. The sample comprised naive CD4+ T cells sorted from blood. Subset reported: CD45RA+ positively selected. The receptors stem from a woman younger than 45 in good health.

CDR3 sequence: CASSGAAGVIYNEQFF. The DNA of the CDR3 is TGTGCCAGCTCGGGTGCCGCGGGAGTCATCTACAATGAGCAGTTCTTC. The chain couples TRBV18 to TRBJ2-1; 7 bases match TRBD2. This CDR3 spans 16 amino acids. With 6 bases clipped from V and 3 bases from J, the junction kept 11 bases outside the gene matches. CDR1 and CDR2 (germline): KGHSH, LQKENI.

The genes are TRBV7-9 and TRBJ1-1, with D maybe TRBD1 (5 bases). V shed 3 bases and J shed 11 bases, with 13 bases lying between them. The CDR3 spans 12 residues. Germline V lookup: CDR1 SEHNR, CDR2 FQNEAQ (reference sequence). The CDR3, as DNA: TGTGCCAGCAGCTTCGGGGGAGACAACGCTTTCTTT. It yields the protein CASSFGGDNAFF.

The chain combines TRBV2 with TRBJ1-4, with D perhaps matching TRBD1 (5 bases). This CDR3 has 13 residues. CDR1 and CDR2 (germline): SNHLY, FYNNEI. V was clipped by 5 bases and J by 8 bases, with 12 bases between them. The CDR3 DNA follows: TGTGCCAGCAGTCCCAGGGCGGGAGAAAAACTGTTTTTT. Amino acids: CASSPRAGEKLFF.

The CDR3 nucleotides read TGTGCCAGCAGCGCGGACAGGGCTCTTGGGGCTTTCTTT. It yields the protein CASSADRALGAFF. J is TRBJ1-1 and V is TRBV14; 8 bases are a match to TRBD1. The CDR3 has 13 amino acids. CDR1 and CDR2 (germline): SGHDN, FVKESK. Trimming took 5 bases from V and 11 from J; bases not matched to a gene: 10.

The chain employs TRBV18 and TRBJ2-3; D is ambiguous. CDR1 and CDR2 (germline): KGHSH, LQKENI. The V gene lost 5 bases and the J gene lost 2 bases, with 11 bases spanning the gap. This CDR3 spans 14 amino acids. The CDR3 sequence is CASSTRLFTDTQYF. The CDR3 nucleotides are TGTGCCAGCTCAACCCGACTGTTCACAGATACGCAGTATTTT.

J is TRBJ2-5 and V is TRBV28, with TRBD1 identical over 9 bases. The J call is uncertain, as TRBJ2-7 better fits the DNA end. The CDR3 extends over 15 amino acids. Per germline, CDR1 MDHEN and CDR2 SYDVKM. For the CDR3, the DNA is TGTGCCAGCAGTTCCCGGGACAGGGCTCACTACGAGCAGTACTTC. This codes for CASSSRDRAHYEQYF.

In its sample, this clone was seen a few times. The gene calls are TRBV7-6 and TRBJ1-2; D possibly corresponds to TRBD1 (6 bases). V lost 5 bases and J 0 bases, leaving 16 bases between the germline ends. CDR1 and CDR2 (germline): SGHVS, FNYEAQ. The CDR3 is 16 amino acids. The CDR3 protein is CASSPNNRESNYGYTF. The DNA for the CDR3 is TGTGCCAGCAGCCCAAACAACAGGGAATCTAACTATGGCTACACCTTC.

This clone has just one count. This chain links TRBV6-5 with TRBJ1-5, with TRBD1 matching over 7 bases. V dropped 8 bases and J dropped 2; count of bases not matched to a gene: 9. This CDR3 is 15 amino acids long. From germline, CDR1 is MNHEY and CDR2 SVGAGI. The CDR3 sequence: CASGNRGVGNQPQHF. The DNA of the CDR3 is TGTGCCAGCGGAAACAGGGGAGTCGGCAATCAGCCCCAGCATTTT.

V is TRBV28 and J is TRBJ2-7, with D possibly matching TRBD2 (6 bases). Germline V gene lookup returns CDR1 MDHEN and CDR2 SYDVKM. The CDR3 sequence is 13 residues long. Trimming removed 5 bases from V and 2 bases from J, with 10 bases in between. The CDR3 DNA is TGTGCCAGCAGTCCGGGAGTCCCCTACGAGCAGTACTTC. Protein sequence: CASSPGVPYEQYF.

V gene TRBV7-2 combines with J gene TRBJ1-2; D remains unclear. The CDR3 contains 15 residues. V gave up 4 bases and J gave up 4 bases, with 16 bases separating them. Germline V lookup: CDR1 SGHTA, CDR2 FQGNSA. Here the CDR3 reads CASSSHATVGYGYTF. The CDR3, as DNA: TGTGCCAGCAGCTCACATGCCACCGTGGGCTATGGCTACACCTTC.

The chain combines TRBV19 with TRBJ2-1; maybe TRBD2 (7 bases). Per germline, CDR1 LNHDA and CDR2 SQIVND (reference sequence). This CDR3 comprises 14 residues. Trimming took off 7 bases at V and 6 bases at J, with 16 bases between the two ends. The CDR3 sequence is CASIMRGGGNEQFF. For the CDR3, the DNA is TGTGCCAGTATAATGAGGGGAGGGGGCAATGAGCAGTTCTTC.

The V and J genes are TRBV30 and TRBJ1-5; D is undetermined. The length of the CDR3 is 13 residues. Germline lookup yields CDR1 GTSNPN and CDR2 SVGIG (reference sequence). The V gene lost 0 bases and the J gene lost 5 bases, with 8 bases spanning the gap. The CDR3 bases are TGTGCCTGGAGTGTACGGGCAGATCAGCCCCAGCATTTT. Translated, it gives CAWSVRADQPQHF.

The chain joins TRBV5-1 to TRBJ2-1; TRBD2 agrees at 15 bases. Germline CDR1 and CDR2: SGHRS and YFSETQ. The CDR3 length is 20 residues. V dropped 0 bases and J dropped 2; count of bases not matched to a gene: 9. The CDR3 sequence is CASSLALGTSGRLTYNEQFF. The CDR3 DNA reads TGCGCCAGCAGCTTGGCCCTCGGGACTAGCGGGAGGTTGACCTACAATGAGCAGTTCTTC.

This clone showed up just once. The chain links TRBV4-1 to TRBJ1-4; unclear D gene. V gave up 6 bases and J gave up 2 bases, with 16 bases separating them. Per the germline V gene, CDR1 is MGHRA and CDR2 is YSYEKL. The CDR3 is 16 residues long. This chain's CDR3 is CASSPRPPGTNEKLFF. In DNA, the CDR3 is TGCGCCAGCAGTCCCAGGCCGCCCGGCACTAATGAAAAACTGTTTTTT.

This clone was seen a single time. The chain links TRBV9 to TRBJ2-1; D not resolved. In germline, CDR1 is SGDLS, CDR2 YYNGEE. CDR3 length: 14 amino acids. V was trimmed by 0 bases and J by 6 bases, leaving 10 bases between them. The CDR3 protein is CASSVDGLTNEQFF. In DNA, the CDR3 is TGTGCCAGCAGCGTAGATGGGTTAACCAATGAGCAGTTCTTC.

The CDR3 sequence: CASSTGTSGYEQYF. The CDR3 nucleotides are TGTGCCAGCAGCACCGGGACTAGCGGTTACGAGCAGTACTTC. The genes are TRBV5-8 and TRBJ2-7, with TRBD2 matching over 11 bases. This CDR3 is built from 14 residues. V lost 4 bases and J lost 4; bases outside the gene matches: 4. Germline assignment: CDR1 SGHTS and CDR2 YDEGEE.

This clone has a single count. CDR3 region: CASRVDRTGNTIYF. The CDR3 DNA reads TGTGCCAGCAGGGTGGACAGGACTGGAAACACCATATATTTT. The chain uses TRBV6-1 and TRBJ1-3; 7 bases agree with TRBD1. V shed 6 bases and J 2 bases; nucleotides not matched to a gene: 4. Germline lookup yields CDR1 MNHNS and CDR2 SASEGT. This CDR3 contains 14 residues.

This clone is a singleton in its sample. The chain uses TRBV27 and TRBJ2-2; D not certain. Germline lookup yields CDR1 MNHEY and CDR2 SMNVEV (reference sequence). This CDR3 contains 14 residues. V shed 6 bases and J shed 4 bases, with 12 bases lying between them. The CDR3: CASREAFFTGELFF. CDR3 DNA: TGTGCCAGCAGGGAAGCATTTTTCACCGGGGAGCTGTTTTTT.

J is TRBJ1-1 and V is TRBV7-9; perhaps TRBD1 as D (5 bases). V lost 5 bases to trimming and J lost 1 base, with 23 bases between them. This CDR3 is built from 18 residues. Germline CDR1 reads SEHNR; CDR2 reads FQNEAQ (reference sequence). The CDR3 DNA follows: TGTGCCAGCAGCCCAGCGGGGGTTAAGGGAGTGAGGAACACTGAAGCTTTCTTT. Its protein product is CASSPAGVKGVRNTEAFF.

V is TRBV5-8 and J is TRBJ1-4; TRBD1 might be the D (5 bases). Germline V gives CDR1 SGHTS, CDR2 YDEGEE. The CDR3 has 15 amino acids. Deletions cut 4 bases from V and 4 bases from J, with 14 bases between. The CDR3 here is CASSGAWGGNEKLFF. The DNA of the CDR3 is TGTGCCAGCAGCGGGGCGTGGGGGGGTAATGAAAAACTGTTTTTT.